This entry describes one T cell receptor (beta chain). Antigen unknown. Deletions cut 5 bases from V and 1 base from J, with 20 bases between. The CDR3 consists of 17 residues. TCRdb fed the reads into MiXCR, producing one record per CDR3 protein. The table includes 650,000 to 900,000 distinct CDR3 sequences, about 28% detected once. These data are taken from a study of T cell repertoires in cytomegalovirus infection. Study details: Through public TCR beta signatures, both CMV infection and matching HLA type were indicated. Study-wide findings and caveats: Cumulated frequencies of public TCR beta families served to identify carriers of CMV plus the relevant HLA. CMV-specific TCR beta clonotypes restricted by HLA-C dominated the ex vivo response.

The sequencing here drew on cultured CD8+ T cells from PBMCs, taken from culture after CMV antigen stimulation. The chain uses TRBV12-3 or TRBV12-4 and TRBJ1-2; D unresolved. The sequence was collected from a human donor in good health (CMV status not recorded). Some clones in this sample may be carry-over from other donors' samples. CDR3 sequence: CASSPSSYHIFNYGYTF. The DNA for the CDR3 is TGTGCCAGCAGTCCCTCCAGCTACCACATTTTTAACTATGGCTACACCTTC.